Reported below is one T cell receptor (beta chain). Random-hexamer reverse transcription was applied to roughly 0.45 to 1 ug RNA. Multiplex immunoSEQ PCR targeted 54 Vbeta and 13 Jbeta TCR beta segments. MiXCR, applied by TCRdb to the immunoSEQ multiplex PCR reads, yields one record per CDR3 protein. This sample has approximately 160,000 distinct CDR3 sequences; approximately 94% occur once, and the top ten carry about 0.09%. Relapsing-remitting disease, either stable or active, was present in the treatment-naive patients who were the multiple sclerosis controls. The sample belongs to a study of CD8 T cells in Susac syndrome. The CDR3 runs 14 residues. Trimming stripped 8 bases from V and 2 bases from J, with 15 bases between. Germline V gives CDR1 LGHDT, CDR2 YNNKEL (reference sequence).

The source is a human donor with multiple sclerosis. Material: CD4+ T cells from PBMCs. The rearrangement links TRBV3-1 to TRBJ1-1; D may be TRBD1 (5 bases). CDR3 bases: TGTGCCAGCGGGTTCCTCAGGGATAACACTGAAGCTTTCTTT. This codes for CASGFLRDNTEAFF.